Each of the 17 T cell receptor beta chains below was sequenced from the same sample in a study of blood T cell repertoires in COVID-19. TCRdb's table, derived via immunoSEQ multiplex PCR, lists solely in-frame clones and lacks some. Among around 56,000 clones listed, over 70% were seen once. The source material was peripheral blood. The source is a woman aged 70-85 years with acute or convalescent COVID-19.

The V gene is TRBV4-1, the J gene TRBJ1-6, with a weak D call TRBD1 (6 bases). The CDR3 sequence is 16 residues long. Germline V gene data show CDR1 as MGHRA and CDR2 as YSYEKL. Deletions cut 4 bases from V and 7 bases from J, with 17 bases between. The CDR3 nucleotides are TGCGCCAGCAGCCCTAAACAGGGATCGGAAAATTCACCCCTCCACTTT. This encodes CASSPKQGSENSPLHF.

In its sample, this clone was seen once. The J gene is TRBJ2-2, the V gene TRBV27; D is uncertain. Trimming cost V 3 bases and J 2 bases, with 7 bases left between them. CDR3 length: 14 residues. Germline lookup yields CDR1 MNHEY and CDR2 SMNVEV (reference sequence). CDR3: CASSFGFNTGELFF. CDR3 DNA sequence: TGTGCCAGCAGTTTCGGGTTTAACACCGGGGAGCTGTTTTTT.

CDR3 sequence (DNA): TGTGCCAGCAGTGAAATGTGGAAGGGGGCGAGAACTGAAGCTTTCTTT. Protein sequence: CASSEMWKGARTEAFF. The genes are TRBV6-1 and TRBJ1-1; TRBD1 matches 7 bases. CDR3 length: 16 residues. Losses at the gene ends were 2 bases for V and 5 bases for J; bases not matched to a gene: 11. In germline, CDR1 is MNHNS, CDR2 SASEGT.

V gene TRBV5-1 combines with J gene TRBJ1-3, with 9 bases matching TRBD1. The junction had 1 base not matched to a gene; V was cut back by 3 bases and J by 0 bases. There are 15 residues in the CDR3. Germline CDR1 is SGHRS and CDR2 is YFSETQ. The CDR3 DNA is TGCGCCAGCAGCTCGACAGGGGGCTCTGGAAACACCATATATTTT. It specifies CASSSTGGSGNTIYF.

About this clone itself: The germline gene is not matched at one end of the junction; a read error may be the cause. The chain links TRBV7-7 to TRBJ2-1; 7 positions match TRBD2. The CDR3 loop spans 13 amino acids. Germline CDR1 and CDR2: SSHAT and FNYEAQ (reference sequence). The CDR3: CASSLVGGNEQFF. The CDR3 nucleotides read TGTGCTAGCAGCTTAGTGGGGGGGAATGAGCAGTTCTTC.

This chain joins TRBV30 and TRBJ1-3, with a tentative D call TRBD1 (5 bases). V dropped 0 bases and J dropped 5 bases, with 14 bases sitting between them. Per germline, CDR1 GTSNPN and CDR2 SVGIG (reference sequence). The CDR3 length is 15 residues. The CDR3 bases are TGTGCCTGGAGTGTTCGGGGGTTATCGAGAAACACCATATATTTT. Translation gives CAWSVRGLSRNTIYF.

The chain combines TRBV5-6 with TRBJ2-3; no clear D. V was shortened by 5 bases and J by 0 bases, with 7 bases between the two germline ends. This CDR3 spans 13 amino acids. The germline V gene has CDR1 SGHDT and CDR2 YYEEEE. The CDR3 DNA is TGTGCCAGCAGGGCTTCGAGCACAGATACGCAGTATTTT. Amino acids: CASRASSTDTQYF.

The J gene is TRBJ1-4, the V gene TRBV5-1; 7 bases match TRBD1. The CDR3 runs to 16 residues. Germline values: CDR1 SGHRS, CDR2 YFSETQ. J gave up 1 base and V 3 bases, and 6 bases lay outside the gene matches. The DNA of the CDR3 is TGCGCCAGCAGCTACAGGGGATGGGAAACTAATGAAAAACTGTTTTTT. Its protein is CASSYRGWETNEKLFF. The full variable domain, its missing parts supplied by reference TRBV5-1 and TRBJ1-4, is KAGVTQTPRYLIKTRGQQVTLSCSPISGHRSVSWYQQTPGQGLQFLFEYFSETQRNKGNFPGRFSGRQFSNSRSEMNVSTLELGDSALYLCASSYRGWETNEKLFFGSGTQLSVL.

This chain joins TRBV19 and TRBJ2-1; 9 positions match TRBD1. Germline lookup yields CDR1 LNHDA and CDR2 SQIVND (reference sequence). V was clipped by 4 bases and J by 7 bases; unmatched bases: 14. The CDR3 extends over 17 amino acids. The CDR3 protein is CASSKGAGTGKVNEQFF. As DNA, the CDR3 is TGTGCCAGTAGTAAGGGAGCCGGGACAGGGAAAGTTAATGAGCAGTTCTTC.

V gene TRBV14 combines with J gene TRBJ2-2; the D gene is possibly TRBD1 (5 bases). The CDR3 covers 17 residues. CDR1 is SGHDN, CDR2 FVKESK, per germline. V shed 3 bases and J shed 4 bases, with 18 bases lying between them. The CDR3 sequence: CASSHRRGSAPTGELFF. For the CDR3, the DNA is TGTGCCAGCAGCCACCGAAGGGGCAGTGCCCCCACCGGGGAGCTGTTTTTT.

This clone was detected only once. The V gene is TRBV11-1, the J gene TRBJ2-3; 8 nucleotides agree with TRBD2. The ends lost 8 bases at V and 7 bases at J; junction bases unmatched: 11. CDR1 is SGHAT, CDR2 FQDESV, per germline (reference sequence). This CDR3 is 14 amino acids long. CDR3 coding DNA: TGTGCCAGCGGAACCGGGGGGGGCTTAAATACGCAGTATTTT. Protein sequence: CASGTGGGLNTQYF.

This clone was observed a handful of times. This chain uses TRBV7-2 with TRBJ2-1; 10 bases line up with TRBD2. The CDR3 has 17 residues. V shed 6 bases and J 0 bases; nucleotides not matched to a gene: 8. Germline V lookup: CDR1 SGHTA, CDR2 FQGNSA. The chain's CDR3 is CASRRTSGKSSYNEQFF. In DNA, the CDR3 is TGTGCCAGCAGGAGGACTAGCGGCAAGAGCTCCTACAATGAGCAGTTCTTC.

CDR3 nucleotides: TGTGCCAGCAGCTTATCGGGCAGGGGGTTTTCACCCCTCCACTTT. Protein sequence: CASSLSGRGFSPLHF. The chain combines TRBV7-3 with TRBJ1-6; 7 bases are a match to TRBD1. CDR3 length: 15 residues. V gave up 2 bases and J gave up 9 bases; unmatched junction bases: 7. CDR1 and CDR2 (germline): SGHTA, FQGTGA. Based on the CDR3 plus reference TRBV7-3 and TRBJ1-6, the full variable domain is GAGVSQTPSNKVTEKGKYVELRCDPISGHTALYWYRQSLGQGPEFLIYFQGTGAADDSGLPNDRFFAVRPEGSVSTLKIQRTERGDSAVYLCASSLSGRGFSPLHFGNGTRLTVT.

J is TRBJ2-2 and V is TRBV5-6; TRBD2 might be the D (5 bases). Trimming cost V 0 bases and J 1 base, with 13 bases left between them. The length of the CDR3 is 17 residues. In germline, CDR1 is SGHDT, CDR2 YYEEEE. CDR3 DNA: TGTGCCAGCAGCTTGGCCGGGATAGGCGTGAACACCGGGGAGCTGTTTTTT. Protein sequence: CASSLAGIGVNTGELFF.

The V gene is TRBV6-2 or TRBV6-3, the J gene TRBJ2-5; D possibly corresponds to TRBD2 (6 bases). V gave up 2 bases and J gave up 5 bases, with 6 bases separating them. CDR1 MNHEY and CDR2 SVGEGT come from the germline V gene. CDR3 length: 12 residues. The CDR3 DNA reads as TGTGCCAGCAGTTACGGGGGGGAGACCCAGTACTTC. This encodes CASSYGGETQYF.

As DNA, the CDR3 is TGTGCTAGTGGTGCTAGCGGGGGGTGGAAACGGGAGCTGTTTTTT. Protein product: CASGASGGWKRELFF. The chain links TRBV12-5 to TRBJ2-2, with 11 bases lining up with TRBD2. The germline gives CDR1 LGHNT, CDR2 FRNRAP. V gave up 5 bases and J gave up 9 bases; unmatched junction bases: 8. This CDR3 is built from 15 residues.

This chain links TRBV25-1 with TRBJ2-2; 7 nucleotides match TRBD1. CDR1 is MGHDK and CDR2 is SYGVNS in the germline V gene. The CDR3 runs 15 residues. J was trimmed by 7 bases and V by 3 bases; bases with no gene match: 8. DNA of the CDR3: TGTGCCAGCAGTGAGAACAGGGGAGTCGGCGGGGAGCTGTTTTTT. This sequence encodes CASSENRGVGGELFF.